This T cell receptor (beta chain) was captured in a study of identical twins. Study observations and caveats: Out-of-frame beta chain sequences displayed weaker excess sharing between twins.

In TCRdb, the 5' RACE reads were re-called with MiXCR into one record per CDR3 protein. The table has about 570,000 distinct CDR3 sequences, around a tenth seen once. In this sample, this clonotype turned up many times. The antigen is undetermined. V was shortened by 4 bases and J by 4 bases, with 11 bases between the two germline ends. CDR3 length equals 15 residues. CDR1 and CDR2 from the germline V gene are SGHTA and FQGTGA. This sample also belongs to another study, concerning yellow fever vaccine responses in identical twins.

Sequencing was done on a sample of PBMCs. This receptor was taken from a woman aged 18-29 years in good health. The rearrangement uses TRBV7-3 and TRBJ2-6; D not resolved. CDR3 loop: CASSYPPRGANVLTF. The CDR3, as DNA: TGTGCCAGCAGCTACCCTCCTCGGGGGGCCAACGTCCTGACTTTC.